These 28 T cell receptor beta chains were sequenced from one sample in a study of T cell clonotyping in hematopoietic cell transplantation. The protocol was immunoSEQ multiplex PCR, while the TCRdb copy is restricted to in-frame clones and leaves out a portion. The sample includes about 3,900 clones, 94% of them seen just once. The sample was peripheral blood mononuclear cells, taken 30 days after allogeneic stem cell transplant. These receptors were obtained from a male patient between 65 and 85 years old who had an allogeneic stem cell transplant from an unrelated donor, so T cells may come from the graft donor. Some clones in this sample may be carry-over from other donors' samples.

The V and J genes are TRBV5-4 and TRBJ2-2; no firm D call. V lost 2 bases and J lost 2, with 10 bases in between. Germline V gene lookup returns CDR1 SGHNT and CDR2 YYREEE (reference sequence). The CDR3 extends over 15 amino acids. In DNA form, the CDR3 reads TGTGCCAGCAGCTTAGGGCGGAGTAACACCGGGGAGCTGTTTTTT. Translation: CASSLGRSNTGELFF.

V and J are TRBV6-6 and TRBJ2-7; maybe TRBD2 (7 bases). Germline CDR1 MNHNY, CDR2 SVGAGI (reference sequence). This CDR3 is built from 14 residues. V was clipped by 3 bases and J by 1 base, with 10 bases between them. The CDR3 spells CASSYAGASYEQYF. The DNA for the CDR3 is TGTGCCAGCAGTTATGCGGGGGCGTCCTACGAGCAGTACTTC.

This rearrangement joins TRBV6-1 to TRBJ2-7; the D gene is possibly TRBD2 (6 bases). Germline V gives CDR1 MNHNS, CDR2 SASEGT. The length of the CDR3 is 13 residues. Here the CDR3 reads CATRGLRSYEQYF. The DNA of the CDR3 is TGTGCGACTAGAGGTCTCCGCTCCTACGAGCAGTACTTC.

The chain employs TRBV19 and TRBJ2-1; 7 bases map to TRBD2. V dropped 4 bases and J dropped 10; count of bases not matched to a gene: 13. The germline gives CDR1 LNHDA, CDR2 SQIVND (reference sequence). The CDR3 totals 15 residues. Written as DNA, the CDR3 is TGTGCCAGTAGTACTACTAGCGCCATCCCTCACGAGCAGTTCTTC. This codes for CASSTTSAIPHEQFF. Combining the CDR3 with reference TRBV19 and TRBJ2-1 gives the whole variable domain DGGITQSPKYLFRKEGQNVTLSCEQNLNHDAMYWYRQDPGQGLRLIYYSQIVNDFQKGDIAEGYSVSREKKESFPLTVTSAQKNPTAFYLCASSTTSAIPHEQFFGPGTRLTVL.

The chain has TRBV15 and TRBJ2-7, with D perhaps TRBD2 (5 bases). The CDR3 is 13 residues long. Per germline, CDR1 LNHNV and CDR2 YYDKDF (reference sequence). V was clipped by 3 bases and J by 0 bases, with 6 bases between them. CDR3 DNA: TGTGCCACCAGCAGGGAGGTCTCCTACGAGCAGTACTTC. Residues: CATSREVSYEQYF.

The chain employs TRBV5-4 and TRBJ2-5; D could derive from TRBD1 or TRBD2 (6 bases each). CDR1 and CDR2 from the germline V gene are SGHNT and YYREEE (reference sequence). The CDR3 is made up of 13 amino acids. Trimming stripped 3 bases from V and 5 bases from J, with 11 bases between. CDR3: CASSWGASETQYF. CDR3 DNA: TGTGCCAGCAGCTGGGGGGCGTCGGAGACCCAGTACTTC.

V is TRBV6-1 and J is TRBJ1-2; no reliable D call. Trimming took 5 bases from V and 7 from J, leaving 11 bases between them. CDR1 is MNHNS, CDR2 SASEGT, per germline. The CDR3 totals 12 residues. The DNA of the CDR3 is TGTGCCAGCAGTTTGGAGAAGGGTGGCTACACCTTC. Translated, it gives CASSLEKGGYTF.

The chain uses TRBV27 and TRBJ2-7, with D possibly TRBD2 on 6 matching bases. The germline V gene encodes CDR1 MNHEY and CDR2 SMNVEV (reference sequence). V was clipped by 8 bases and J by 5 bases, with 22 bases between them. The CDR3 spans 15 residues. CDR3 loop: CASEGPGEEGDEQYF. The DNA for the CDR3 is TGTGCCAGCGAAGGCCCGGGAGAGGAAGGCGACGAGCAGTACTTC.

The genes are TRBV28 and TRBJ1-1, with D hard to call. The CDR3 length is 15 residues. Germline lookup yields CDR1 MDHEN and CDR2 SYDVKM. V gave up 5 bases and J gave up 3 bases, with 16 bases separating them. The CDR3 region is CASSPYRDVDTEAFF. The CDR3 DNA reads as TGTGCCAGCAGTCCGTATCGGGATGTGGACACTGAAGCTTTCTTT.

V and J are TRBV7-9 and TRBJ1-3; the D gene is possibly TRBD1 (5 bases). V shed 3 bases and J shed 3 bases, with 6 bases lying between them. In germline, CDR1 is SEHNR, CDR2 FQNEAQ (reference sequence). The CDR3 spans 13 residues. The chain's CDR3 is CASSFGGGNTIYF. CDR3 in DNA: TGTGCCAGCAGCTTCGGGGGTGGAAACACCATATATTTT.

The V gene is TRBV29-1, the J gene TRBJ1-2; D is unresolved. V was clipped by 6 bases and J by 4 bases, with 15 bases between them. Germline assignment: CDR1 SQVTM and CDR2 ANQGSEA. This CDR3 spans 13 amino acids. CDR3 protein: CSVAQTELYGYTF. In nucleotides, the CDR3 is TGCAGCGTCGCCCAGACTGAACTCTATGGCTACACCTTC.

The CDR3, as DNA: TGTGCCAGTAGTACCCTTACTAGGGGCGAGCAGTACTTC. Translation: CASSTLTRGEQYF. This sequence joins TRBV19 and TRBJ2-7; either TRBD1 or TRBD2 may supply D (5 bases each). From germline, CDR1 is LNHDA and CDR2 SQIVND (reference sequence). V lost 4 bases and J 6 bases, leaving 13 bases between the germline ends. The CDR3 contains 13 residues.

V and J are TRBV7-9 and TRBJ2-1; D is perhaps TRBD1 (6 bases). V lost 5 bases, J lost 5 bases, and 19 bases lay in between. The CDR3 is 16 amino acids. In germline, CDR1 is SEHNR, CDR2 FQNEAQ (reference sequence). CDR3 residues: CASSPTGPLGDNEQFF. The CDR3 DNA reads TGTGCCAGCAGCCCCACAGGGCCTTTAGGGGACAATGAGCAGTTCTTC.

This chain joins TRBV5-4 and TRBJ2-3; D is unresolved. This CDR3 contains 14 residues. V gave up 0 bases and J gave up 6 bases, with 11 bases separating them. Germline V gene data show CDR1 as SGHNT and CDR2 as YYREEE (reference sequence). CDR3 loop: CASSLGGLPDTQYF. As DNA, the CDR3 is TGTGCCAGCAGCTTGGGAGGCTTGCCCGATACGCAGTATTTT.

The rearrangement joins TRBV19 to TRBJ2-7; D is uncertain. The CDR3 sequence is 14 residues long. From germline, CDR1 is LNHDA and CDR2 SQIVND (reference sequence). V gave up 6 bases and J gave up 2 bases, with 14 bases separating them. The CDR3 DNA sequence: TGTGCCAGTAGCATCCTACCCGGGCCCTACGAGCAGTACTTC. Translated: CASSILPGPYEQYF.

This sequence joins TRBV29-1 and TRBJ2-7, with TRBD2 matching over 13 bases. CDR3 length: 15 amino acids. With 6 bases clipped from V and 0 bases from J, the junction kept 5 bases outside the gene matches. Germline V lookup: CDR1 SQVTM, CDR2 ANQGSEA. DNA for the CDR3: TGCAGCGTGGGCGGGACTAGCGGGACCTCCTACGAGCAGTACTTC. Protein sequence: CSVGGTSGTSYEQYF.

CDR3 bases: TGTGCCAGCAGCCCCGGGGTAGCGGGTCTTTTATCCTACGAGCAGTACTTC. As protein: CASSPGVAGLLSYEQYF. The chain couples TRBV7-2 to TRBJ2-7; TRBD2 matches at 7 bases. The CDR3 length is 17 residues. V gave up 5 bases and J gave up 1 base; unmatched junction bases: 14. Germline V gene lookup returns CDR1 SGHTA and CDR2 FQGNSA.

The chain carries TRBV5-6 and TRBJ2-7; TRBD2 matches 11 bases. The V and J ends lost 2 bases and 4 bases, in that order; junction bases with no gene match: 11. The CDR3 has 17 residues. Germline values: CDR1 SGHDT, CDR2 YYEEEE. The CDR3 loop reads CASSLPPGLADLYEQYF. The CDR3 DNA reads as TGTGCCAGCAGCTTACCGCCGGGACTAGCGGACCTTTACGAGCAGTACTTC.

The CDR3 spells CASSFSQPQHF. As DNA, the CDR3 is TGTGCCAGCAGTTTCTCGCAGCCCCAGCATTTT. V and J are TRBV28 and TRBJ1-5; the D is unclear. With 3 bases removed from V and 7 bases from J, the gap between germline ends came to 4 bases. Germline V gene sequence: CDR1 MDHEN, CDR2 SYDVKM. CDR3 length: 11 amino acids.

The J gene is TRBJ2-2, the V gene TRBV6-5, with 9 bases identical to TRBD2. Germline V CDR1 and CDR2: MNHEY, SVGAGI. V trimming: 11 bases; J trimming: 4 bases; junction bases outside the gene matches: 11. The CDR3 sequence is 15 residues long. CDR3 sequence: CAERREGLSTGELFF. The CDR3 DNA reads as TGTGCCGAGAGGCGGGAGGGCCTGAGCACCGGGGAGCTGTTTTTT.

The genes are TRBV10-2 and TRBJ2-1; 12 positions agree with TRBD2. V lost 6 bases, J lost 9 bases, and 9 bases stayed unmatched. The CDR3 is 15 amino acids. Germline V gene sequence: CDR1 WSHSY, CDR2 SAAADI. CDR3 region: CASSETSGSGGEQFF. CDR3 sequence (DNA): TGCGCCAGCAGCGAGACTAGCGGGAGTGGTGGTGAGCAGTTCTTC.

The J gene is TRBJ2-1, the V gene TRBV7-5; the table's TRBD1 call for D was not verified on the DNA. TRBV7-5 represents a pseudogene. This CDR3 has 17 residues. CDR3 amino acids: CARSTTGRGRSYNEQFF. The CDR3 nucleotides read TGTGCCAGAAGCACAACTGGCAGGGGGAGATCCTACAATGAGCAGTTCTTC.

The chain carries TRBV2 and TRBJ1-5; 7 bases fit TRBD1. This CDR3 is built from 15 residues. J lost 7 bases, V lost 6 bases, and 12 bases had no gene match. Germline V gene lookup returns CDR1 SNHLY and CDR2 FYNNEI. CDR3 loop: CASRGLQGSRQPQHF. The CDR3 region has the DNA TGTGCCAGCAGAGGGTTACAGGGGTCCCGGCAGCCCCAGCATTTT. The variable domain in full, completed from reference TRBV2 and TRBJ1-5, reads EPEVTQTPSHQVTQMGQEVILRCVPISNHLYFYWYRQILGQKVEFLVSFYNNEISEKSEIFDDQFSVERPDGSNFTLKIRSTKLEDSAMYFCASRGLQGSRQPQHFGDGTRLSIL.

The chain recombines TRBV10-1 with TRBJ2-7; D is unclear. Between the trimmed V and J ends, which lost 5 bases and 1 base, there was a span of 9 bases. The CDR3 runs 13 residues. Germline values: CDR1 WNHNN, CDR2 SYGVQD (reference sequence). The CDR3 loop reads CASSSGRSYEQYF. The CDR3 DNA follows: TGCGCCAGCAGTTCCGGACGGTCCTACGAGCAGTACTTC.

The V gene is TRBV12-5, the J gene TRBJ2-1; D might be TRBD1 or TRBD2, each matching 6 bases. Germline loops: CDR1 LGHNT, CDR2 FRNRAP. Trimming removed 0 bases from V and 5 bases from J, with 14 bases in between. CDR3 length: 16 amino acids. This CDR3 reads CASGLVLGGRDNEQFF. CDR3 nucleotide sequence: TGTGCTAGTGGTTTGGTTTTGGGGGGCAGGGACAATGAGCAGTTCTTC.

The genes are TRBV4-1 and TRBJ2-7; unclear D gene. The V end lost 1 base, the J end lost 4 bases, and 14 bases lay between the germline ends. This CDR3 comprises 15 residues. CDR1 MGHRA and CDR2 YSYEKL come from the germline V gene. The CDR3 loop reads CASSQGPLPGYEQYF. The CDR3 nucleotides read TGCGCCAGCAGCCAAGGTCCTCTCCCCGGGTACGAGCAGTACTTC.

The chain couples TRBV6-4 to TRBJ2-2; TRBD2 aligns across 8 bases. The J segment lost 4 bases and the V segment lost 4 bases, leaving 5 bases of the junction unmatched. Germline assignment: CDR1 MRHNA and CDR2 SNTAGT. The CDR3 consists of 15 residues. The CDR3 nucleotides are TGTGCCAGCAGTGCAAGCGGGAGAGTCACCGGGGAGCTGTTTTTT. Translating it yields CASSASGRVTGELFF.

The chain employs TRBV13 and TRBJ2-2, with 7 bases fitting TRBD2. Germline CDR1 and CDR2: PRHDT and FYEKMQ (reference sequence). The CDR3 extends over 14 amino acids. Trimming cost V 5 bases and J 5 bases; bases outside gene matches: 5. For the CDR3, the DNA is TGTGCCAGCAGCCCGCGGGAGTTTACCGGGGAGCTGTTTTTT. The encoded protein is CASSPREFTGELFF. Variable domain in full (rest from reference TRBV13 and TRBJ2-2): AAGVIQSPRHLIKEKRETATLKCYPIPRHDTVYWYQQGPGQDPQFLISFYEKMQSDKGSIPDRFSAQQFSDYHSELNMSSLELGDSALYFCASSPREFTGELFFGEGSRLTVL.